One and the same sample provided the 16 T cell receptor beta chains below, sequenced in a study of shared clonotypes between healthy human individuals. Clones were sequenced by immunoSEQ multiplex PCR, and TCRdb holds only the in-frame ones, with some missing. The sample consists of about 980,000 clones, roughly 72% of them appearing once. The sequencing sample was made of memory CD4+ T cells sorted from blood. Subset noted: CD45RA-negative fraction. The receptors were gathered from a man between 18 and 29 years old in good health.

The chain has TRBV5-6 and TRBJ1-1; no firm D call. V lost 2 bases and J lost 10, with 15 bases in between. Germline V gene lookup returns CDR1 SGHDT and CDR2 YYEEEE. This CDR3 region has 13 residues. In DNA form, the CDR3 reads TGTGCCAGCAGCTTCGACTTTATGGAGGGAGCTTTCTTT. Protein: CASSFDFMEGAFF.

The rearrangement joins TRBV4-2 to TRBJ1-4; TRBD1 matches 10 bases. The CDR3 is 17 residues long. V gave up 0 bases and J gave up 7 bases; unmatched junction bases: 8. Germline V gives CDR1 LGHNA, CDR2 YNFKEQ. The CDR3 sequence: CASSQDGRQGATEKLFF. CDR3 sequence (DNA): TGTGCCAGCAGCCAAGATGGCCGACAGGGGGCGACTGAAAAACTGTTTTTT.

The gene calls are TRBV4-3 and TRBJ2-3, with D perhaps TRBD2 (6 bases). The CDR3 has 15 residues. Trimming left V 8 bases short and J 0 bases short, with 15 bases between. Germline CDR1 LGHNA, CDR2 YSLEER. CDR3 in DNA: TGCGCCAGCCGAGGAGGGATACTTAGCACAGATACGCAGTATTTT. Protein product: CASRGGILSTDTQYF.

This chain uses TRBV5-1 with TRBJ2-3, with D hard to call. The CDR3 totals 15 residues. Trimming removed 4 bases at V and 0 bases at J, with 12 bases between. Germline V lookup: CDR1 SGHRS, CDR2 YFSETQ. The CDR3 nucleotides read TGCGCCAGCAGCGCCAGGACCACTAGCACAGATACGCAGTATTTT. It specifies CASSARTTSTDTQYF.

There are a few counts of this clone. The chain recombines TRBV10-3 with TRBJ1-1; 12 bases map to TRBD1. Germline CDR1 ENHRY, CDR2 SYGVKD. With 6 bases clipped from V and 1 base from J, the junction kept 3 bases outside the gene matches. This CDR3 contains 15 residues. CDR3 nucleotide sequence: TGTGCCATCAGCGGGACAGGGGGCACGAACACTGAAGCTTTCTTT. Translated: CAISGTGGTNTEAFF.

This clone was seen just once. The chain joins TRBV7-2 to TRBJ2-7, with unresolved D. Trimming pared 3 bases from V and 3 bases from J, leaving 9 bases between. Per germline, CDR1 SGHTA and CDR2 FQGNSA. The CDR3 covers 13 residues. The chain's CDR3 is CASSLYLGYEQYF. The CDR3 nucleotides are TGTGCCAGCAGCTTGTATCTGGGCTACGAGCAGTACTTC. Using reference TRBV7-2 and TRBJ2-7 for the parts outside the CDR3, the full variable domain is GAGVSQSPSNKVTEKGKDVELRCDPISGHTALYWYRQSLGQGLEFLIYFQGNSAPDKSGLPSDRFSAERTGGSVSTLTIQRTQQEDSAVYLCASSLYLGYEQYFGPGTRLTVT.

The chain recombines TRBV7-2 with TRBJ2-1; perhaps TRBD2 as D (6 bases). CDR1 and CDR2 (germline): SGHTA, FQGNSA. V shed 1 base and J shed 2 bases, with 12 bases lying between them. The CDR3 is made up of 16 amino acids. CDR3 in DNA: TGTGCCAGCAGCTTAGTGTCGGGGGAACCCTACAATGAGCAGTTCTTC. Translated, it gives CASSLVSGEPYNEQFF.

V and J are TRBV7-6 and TRBJ2-7; D is perhaps TRBD2 (6 bases). The CDR3 runs 14 residues. Germline CDR1 and CDR2: SGHVS and FNYEAQ. Between the trimmed V and J ends, which lost 0 bases and 2 bases, there was a span of 8 bases. CDR3 sequence reads: CASSLAPGAYEQYF. The CDR3 region has the DNA TGTGCCAGCAGCTTAGCACCGGGGGCCTACGAGCAGTACTTC. The entire variable domain, with the rest obtained from reference TRBV7-6 and TRBJ2-7, is as follows: GAGVSQSPRYKVTKRGQDVALRCDPISGHVSLYWYRQALGQGPEFLTYFNYEAQQDKSGLPNDRFSAERPEGSISTLTIQRTEQRDSAMYRCASSLAPGAYEQYFGPGTRLTVT.

As regards this clone: Distinct nucleotide sequences in the sample also encode this CDR3. DNA for the CDR3: TGTGCCATCAGTCCGGACAGGGAGCAGTTCTTC. Translated, it gives CAISPDREQFF. The V gene is TRBV10-3, the J gene TRBJ2-1, with TRBD1 identical over 7 bases. The V gene end was trimmed by 5 bases and the J gene end by 10 bases; junction bases not matched to a gene: 2. The CDR3 has 11 amino acids. The germline V gene has CDR1 ENHRY and CDR2 SYGVKD.

The CDR3 region has the DNA TGTGCCATCAGTGAGGGGCCAGGGGGAGCCTACGAGCAGTACTTC. Its translation: CAISEGPGGAYEQYF. The chain employs TRBV10-3 and TRBJ2-7, with TRBD1 identical over 7 bases. Per the germline V gene, CDR1 is ENHRY and CDR2 is SYGVKD. The junction had 6 bases not matched to a gene; V was cut back by 2 bases and J by 2 bases. CDR3 size: 15 residues.

The sample holds one count of this clone. The V call is TRBV7-8, the J call TRBJ2-5; TRBD1 agrees at 8 bases. J lost 2 bases, V lost 4 bases, and 9 bases had no gene match. There are 16 residues in the CDR3. From germline, CDR1 is SGHVS and CDR2 FQNEAQ. CDR3 sequence: CASSSRQGTFQETQYF. For the CDR3, the DNA is TGTGCCAGCAGCTCCCGACAGGGGACTTTTCAAGAGACCCAGTACTTC. Complete variable domain (other parts from reference TRBV7-8 and TRBJ2-5): GAGVSQSPRYKVAKRGQDVALRCDPISGHVSLFWYQQALGQGPEFLTYFQNEAQLDKSGLPSDRFFAERPEGSVSTLKIQRTQQEDSAVYLCASSSRQGTFQETQYFGPGTRLLVL.

Regarding this clone: Other DNA sequences in the same sample also yield this CDR3. V and J are TRBV19 and TRBJ2-5, with D perhaps TRBD1 (6 bases). Germline lookup yields CDR1 LNHDA and CDR2 SQIVND (reference sequence). V was trimmed by 3 bases and J by 2 bases, leaving 10 bases between them. This CDR3 contains 14 residues. DNA for the CDR3: TGTGCCAGTAGTATCGGCAGGGGTCAAGAGACCCAGTACTTC. This encodes CASSIGRGQETQYF. The complete variable domain, with remaining parts taken from reference TRBV19 and TRBJ2-5, reads DGGITQSPKYLFRKEGQNVTLSCEQNLNHDAMYWYRQDPGQGLRLIYYSQIVNDFQKGDIAEGYSVSREKKESFPLTVTSAQKNPTAFYLCASSIGRGQETQYFGPGTRLLVL.

The rearrangement links TRBV19 to TRBJ2-7; D possibly corresponds to TRBD2 (6 bases). The CDR3 covers 16 residues. Germline-derived CDR1 and CDR2 are LNHDA and SQIVND (reference sequence). V lost 5 bases and J lost 2, with 19 bases in between. CDR3 in amino acids: CASSASFSGTPYEQYF. The CDR3 DNA reads as TGTGCCAGTAGTGCCTCGTTTTCTGGGACTCCCTACGAGCAGTACTTC.

This chain connects TRBV6-1 to TRBJ2-5; tentative D call: TRBD2 (6 bases). Germline V gives CDR1 MNHNS, CDR2 SASEGT. The CDR3 runs 15 residues. V lost 11 bases and J 0 bases, leaving 19 bases between the germline ends. The CDR3 is CAGGKADWYQETQYF. CDR3 sequence (DNA): TGTGCCGGCGGGAAGGCAGATTGGTACCAAGAGACCCAGTACTTC.

J is TRBJ2-1 and V is TRBV2, with 9 bases aligning to TRBD2. Germline loops: CDR1 SNHLY, CDR2 FYNNEI. The V gene end was trimmed by 6 bases and the J gene end by 6 bases; junction bases not matched to a gene: 9. There are 15 residues in the CDR3. The CDR3 spells CASSLAGLVGNEQFF. The DNA of the CDR3 is TGTGCCAGCAGCCTAGCGGGGCTGGTGGGCAATGAGCAGTTCTTC.

This clone has more than one count but fewer than ten. The gene calls are TRBV10-1 and TRBJ1-1; D is perhaps TRBD1 (5 bases). The CDR3 length is 13 residues. Trimming shortened V by 2 bases and J by 4 bases, and 8 bases separated the two germline ends. Per the germline V gene, CDR1 is WNHNN and CDR2 is SYGVQD (reference sequence). The CDR3 region has the DNA TGCGCCAGCAGTGAGAATGGGGCCACTGAAGCTTTCTTT. Amino acid sequence: CASSENGATEAFF.